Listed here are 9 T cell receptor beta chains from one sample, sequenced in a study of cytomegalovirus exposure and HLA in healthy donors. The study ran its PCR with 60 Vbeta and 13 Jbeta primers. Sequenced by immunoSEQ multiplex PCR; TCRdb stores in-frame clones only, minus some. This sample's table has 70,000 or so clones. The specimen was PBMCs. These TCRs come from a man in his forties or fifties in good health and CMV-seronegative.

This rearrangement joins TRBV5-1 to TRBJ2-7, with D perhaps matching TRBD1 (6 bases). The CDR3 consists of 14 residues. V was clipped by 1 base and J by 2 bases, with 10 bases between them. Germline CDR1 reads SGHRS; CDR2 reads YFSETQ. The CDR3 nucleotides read TGCGCCAGCAGCTTGAGGCAGGGGACCTACGAGCAGTACTTC. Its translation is CASSLRQGTYEQYF.

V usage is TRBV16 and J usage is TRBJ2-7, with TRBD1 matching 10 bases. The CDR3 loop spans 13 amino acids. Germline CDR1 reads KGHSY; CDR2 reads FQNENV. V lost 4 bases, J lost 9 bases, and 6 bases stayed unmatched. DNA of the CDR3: TGTGCCAGCAGCCCCGGGACAGGGGCGAGGCAGTACTTC. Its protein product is CASSPGTGARQYF.

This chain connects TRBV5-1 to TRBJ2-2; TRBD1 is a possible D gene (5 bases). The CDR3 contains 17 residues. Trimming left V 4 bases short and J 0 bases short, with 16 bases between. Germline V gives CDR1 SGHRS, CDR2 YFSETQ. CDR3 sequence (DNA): TGCGCCAGCAGCCCACCGACAGCCAGGACGAACACCGGGGAGCTGTTTTTT. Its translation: CASSPPTARTNTGELFF.

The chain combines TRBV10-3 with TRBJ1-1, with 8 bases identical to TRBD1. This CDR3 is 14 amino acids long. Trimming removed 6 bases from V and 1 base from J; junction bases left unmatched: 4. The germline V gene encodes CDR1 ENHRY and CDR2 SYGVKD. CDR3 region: CAISHGTGNTEAFF. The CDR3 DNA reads TGTGCCATCAGCCACGGGACAGGGAACACTGAAGCTTTCTTT.

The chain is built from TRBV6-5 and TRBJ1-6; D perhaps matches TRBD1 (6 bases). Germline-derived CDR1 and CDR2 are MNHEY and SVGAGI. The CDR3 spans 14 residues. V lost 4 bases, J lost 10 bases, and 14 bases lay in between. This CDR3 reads CASSSRGAESPLHF. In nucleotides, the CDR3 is TGTGCCAGCAGTTCCCGGGGGGCCGAGTCACCCCTCCACTTT.

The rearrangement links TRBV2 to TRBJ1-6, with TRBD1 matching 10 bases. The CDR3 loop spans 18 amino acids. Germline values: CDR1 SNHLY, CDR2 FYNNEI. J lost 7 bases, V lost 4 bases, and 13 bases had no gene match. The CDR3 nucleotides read TGTGCCAGCAGTGTAGGGACAGGGGCCTCAATAATGAATTCACCCCTCCACTTT. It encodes CASSVGTGASIMNSPLHF.

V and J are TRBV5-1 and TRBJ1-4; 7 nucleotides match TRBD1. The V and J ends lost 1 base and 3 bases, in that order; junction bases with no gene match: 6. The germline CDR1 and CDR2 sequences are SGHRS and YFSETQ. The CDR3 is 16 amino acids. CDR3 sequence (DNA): TGCGCCAGCAGCTTGTTGCCGGGACAGCCTAATGAAAAACTGTTTTTT. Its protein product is CASSLLPGQPNEKLFF.

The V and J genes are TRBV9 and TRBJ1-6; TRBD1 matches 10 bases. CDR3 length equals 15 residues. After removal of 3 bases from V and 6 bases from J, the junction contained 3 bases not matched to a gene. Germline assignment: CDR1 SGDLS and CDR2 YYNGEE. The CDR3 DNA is TGTGCCAGCAGCGCCCGGGACAGGGGTAATTCACCCCTCCACTTT. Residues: CASSARDRGNSPLHF.

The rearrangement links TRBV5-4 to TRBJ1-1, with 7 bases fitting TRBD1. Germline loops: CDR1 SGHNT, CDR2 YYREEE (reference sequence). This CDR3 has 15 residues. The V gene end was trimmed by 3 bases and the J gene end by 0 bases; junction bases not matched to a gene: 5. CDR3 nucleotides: TGTGCCAGCAGCTCGAATACAGGGGTGAACACTGAAGCTTTCTTT. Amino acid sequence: CASSSNTGVNTEAFF.